These 7 T cell receptor beta chains share one sample of origin, sequenced in a study of human T cells and chemical hapten exposure (dated by TCRdb to the early 2020s). The library was made by RACE. TCRdb records NextSeq 500 as the sequencer. TCRdb handled the public reads itself, with Q25 trimming in fastp and clone calling in MiXCR, and kept productive beta chains. CDR3 protein sequences are deduplicated, and each keeps its most common genes and DNA. For this sample the table gives tens of thousands of distinct CDR3 sequences, of which roughly 12% were detected only once. Of the sample, 3% to 4.5% falls within the top ten clones. The time point label of this sample denotes: pre-sensitization, week 0. The sample's treatment or condition label is to be understood as: therapeutic diphenylcyclopropenone sensitization with weekly scalp DPC. Here the sequenced sample was whole blood, taken in connection with sensitization to the hapten diphenylcyclopropenone (DPC). These receptors were taken from a middle-aged woman with alopecia areata. Some clones in this sample may be carry-over from other donors' samples.

The chain employs TRBV9 and TRBJ1-2; possibly TRBD1 for D (5 bases). The V gene lost 4 bases and the J gene lost 4 bases, with 11 bases spanning the gap. Germline V CDR1 and CDR2: SGDLS, YYNGEE. This CDR3 is 13 amino acids long. For the CDR3, the DNA is TGTGCCAGCAGCCCGGACATCCTCTATGGCTACACCTTC. Its protein product is CASSPDILYGYTF.

This clonotype occurred many times. V and J are TRBV19 and TRBJ1-5; D is ambiguous. CDR1 is LNHDA and CDR2 is SQIVND in the germline V gene (reference sequence). V lost 1 base to trimming and J lost 4 bases, with 11 bases between them. The CDR3 is made up of 15 amino acids. In nucleotides, the CDR3 is TGTGCCAGTAGTATAGGTTCCGCCTGGAATCAGCCCCAGCATTTT. It specifies CASSIGSAWNQPQHF.

Only a few counts were recorded for this clonotype. The chain combines TRBV28 with TRBJ2-7, with D unresolved. Germline values: CDR1 MDHEN, CDR2 SYDVKM. The V and J ends lost 7 bases and 0 bases respectively, with 10 bases between them. The CDR3 has 13 amino acids. The CDR3 region has the DNA TGTGCCAGCACCAGTTGGAGCTCCTACGAGCAGTACTTC. Encoded protein: CASTSWSSYEQYF. Together with reference TRBV28 and TRBJ2-7, the CDR3 gives the full variable domain: DVKVTQSSRYLVKRTGEKVFLECVQDMDHENMFWYRQDPGLGLRLIYFSYDVKMKEKGDIPEGYSVSREKKERFSLILESASTNQTSMYLCASTSWSSYEQYFGPGTRLTVT.

This clonotype was recorded many times. The chain joins TRBV6-1 to TRBJ2-1; D is perhaps TRBD2 (5 bases). The CDR3 is made up of 12 amino acids. Germline CDR1 MNHNS, CDR2 SASEGT. The V end was cut by 4 bases, the J end by 9 bases, with 10 bases between. CDR3 region: CASSARGAEQFF. DNA of the CDR3: TGTGCCAGCAGTGCCCGGGGAGCTGAGCAGTTCTTC.

This chain uses TRBV4-3 with TRBJ1-1; the D gene is possibly TRBD1 (6 bases). The germline V and J ends were trimmed by 3 bases and 4 bases, with 12 bases remaining between them. This CDR3 region has 14 residues. Germline V gene lookup returns CDR1 LGHNA and CDR2 YSLEER. This CDR3 reads CASSHGRGFTEAFF. As DNA, the CDR3 is TGCGCCAGCAGCCACGGCAGGGGATTCACTGAAGCTTTCTTT.

On this clonotype: At one end the junction does not follow the germline gene, possibly because of a read error. This sequence joins TRBV12-3 or TRBV12-4 and TRBJ2-3; 10 bases map to TRBD2. This CDR3 region has 14 residues. Here the CDR3 DNA reads TGTGCCAGCAGTCTAGCGGGAGATAAAGATACGCAGTATTTT. Protein sequence: CASSLAGDKDTQYF.

Ten or more counts support this clonotype. V usage is TRBV24-1 and J usage is TRBJ2-1; 11 bases line up with TRBD1. The CDR3 extends over 18 amino acids. V shed 3 bases and J 0 bases; nucleotides not matched to a gene: 6. Germline CDR1 and CDR2: KGHDR and SFDVKD. CDR3 bases: TGTGCCACCAGTGATACTCCGGGACAGGGGGGCTCCTACAATGAGCAGTTCTTC. It encodes CATSDTPGQGGSYNEQFF.